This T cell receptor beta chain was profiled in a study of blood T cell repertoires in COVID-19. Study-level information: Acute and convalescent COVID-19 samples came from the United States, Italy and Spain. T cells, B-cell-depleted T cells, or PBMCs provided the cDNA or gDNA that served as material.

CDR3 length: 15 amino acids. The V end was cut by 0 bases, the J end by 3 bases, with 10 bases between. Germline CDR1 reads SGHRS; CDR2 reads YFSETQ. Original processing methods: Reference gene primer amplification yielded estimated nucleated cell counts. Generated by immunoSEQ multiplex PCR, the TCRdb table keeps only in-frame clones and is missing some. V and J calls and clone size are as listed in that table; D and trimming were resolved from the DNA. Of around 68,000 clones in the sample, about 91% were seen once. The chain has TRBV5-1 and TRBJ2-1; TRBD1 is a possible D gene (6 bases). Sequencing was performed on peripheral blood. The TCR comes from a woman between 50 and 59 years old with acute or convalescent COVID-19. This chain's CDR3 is CASSLVPDSYNEQFF. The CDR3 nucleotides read TGCGCCAGCAGCTTGGTTCCGGACAGCTACAATGAGCAGTTCTTC.